The T cell receptor (beta chain) under discussion was sequenced for a study of CD8 T cells in ankylosing spondylitis. From germline, CDR1 is SEHNR and CDR2 FQNEAQ (reference sequence). CDR3 size: 14 residues. This clonotype showed up many times. A read error may account for a junction end that differs from germline. Making the TCR beta libraries involved quantitative 5'-RACE with molecular barcodes. One entry per CDR3 protein results from TCRdb running MiXCR on the 5' RACE reads. The table has more than 150,000 distinct CDR3 sequences, 10% to 15% seen once; the top ten hold approximately 11%. The sample comprised blood, either unsorted or a sorted T cell fraction (not recorded which). The chain carries TRBV7-9 and TRBJ2-1, with D maybe TRBD1 (6 bases). This TCR derives from a female donor with ankylosing spondylitis or in good health (not recorded which). CDR3 loop: CASRLGGQNNEQFF. DNA of the CDR3: TGTGCCAGCAGATTAGGAGGACAGAATAATGAGCAGTTCTTC.